The present TCR gamma chain was sequenced within a study of gamma-delta chains in newborns, infants, children. Study at large: Innate gammadelta T cells reportedly expand polyclonally right after birth, driven by microbial exposure, per the title.

V was clipped by 2 bases and J by 7 bases; unmatched bases: 5. The CDR3 has 16 amino acids. Germline V lookup: CDR1 GITISATS, CDR2 ISYDGTV (reference sequence). This clone came up a few times. TCRdb processed the reads again with the CATT caller. The sample lists about 2,200 gamma-chain clones; about 32% were seen once. This sequence was found in a child who was a newborn, infant or young child, either healthy, febrile or measles-vaccinated (not recorded which). The specimen sequenced was blood. The chain recombines TRGV9 with TRGJP. The CDR3 DNA follows: TGTGCCTTGTGGGAGGAAAGGGAGTTGGGCAAAAAAATCAAGGTATTT. Its protein is CALWEERELGKKIKVF.